This T cell receptor beta chain is drawn from a study of siplizumab effects on memory and regulatory T cells. Notes on the study in general: Apparently more diverse than memory cells, naive T cells also seemed major alloresponse contributors. The study found that mappable alloreactive CD4+ clones averaged roughly 75% Treg-derived with siplizumab and about 26% in controls. Confirmatory evidence of suppressive function in proliferating siplizumab-culture Tregs was not obtained.

Regarding this clone: Its target is unknown.

Assays were performed on approximately 100,000 TCR templates per sample. Repertoires were generated with immunoSEQ multiplex PCR, while TCRdb's copy carries only in-frame clones and drops some. The sample lists some 65,000 clones, roughly 88% occurring once. Germline V CDR1 and CDR2: SQVTM, ANQGSEA. V was pared by 1 base and J by 5 bases, with 16 bases of the junction left unmatched. This CDR3 is built from 17 residues. The chain couples TRBV29-1 to TRBJ2-7, with 8 bases fitting TRBD1. The sequence derives from a human donor in good health. The specimen sequenced was Tregs sorted from blood. CDR3 nucleotides: TGCAGCGTTGAAGGAGCCAGGGGGCCCAACTCCCTAGACGAGCAGTACTTC. It codes for CSVEGARGPNSLDEQYF.